This TCR beta chain was obtained from a study of T cells in localized non-small cell lung cancer. Overall study results and limits: Owing to sequencing of a solitary tumor region, heterogeneity cannot be discounted. A median of around 60 clones ranked among the top 100 in tumor appeared in adjacent lung. Uninvolved neighboring lung showed the greatest T cell clonality, exceeding tumor. A raised T cell density in blood coincided with lengthier overall survival.

Repertoires were generated with immunoSEQ multiplex PCR, while TCRdb's copy carries only in-frame clones and drops some. The table records around 70,000 clones, about nine tenths of them present only once. Details on this clone: What it binds is unknown.

The CDR3 is 18 residues long. V shed 0 bases and J 4 bases; nucleotides not matched to a gene: 7. The germline V gene encodes CDR1 SGHNT and CDR2 YYREEE (reference sequence). The receptor comes from a male donor older than 55 with stage III squamous cell lung carcinoma. Here the sequenced sample was peripheral blood, taken before any cancer treatment. The gene calls are TRBV5-4 and TRBJ2-1, with 13 bases matching TRBD2. The CDR3 sequence is CASSLDVGTSGAYNEQFF. The CDR3 coding sequence is TGTGCCAGCAGCTTGGACGTTGGGACTAGCGGGGCTTACAATGAGCAGTTCTTC.